This T cell receptor (beta chain) was captured by sequencing in a study of T cells in localized non-small cell lung cancer. Study conclusions and caveats: A median of around 60 of the top 100 tumor clones appeared in adjacent lung, which was paired and uninvolved. Sequencing, confined to only one tumor region, leaves heterogeneity possible. Uninvolved adjacent lung, not tumor, had the highest T cell clonality. Higher blood T cell density tracked longer overall survival.

Looked up from germline, CDR1 is SGHRS and CDR2 is YFSETQ. J was trimmed by 1 base and V by 3 bases; bases with no gene match: 3. CDR3 length: 15 amino acids. This clone was seen a single time. Its specificity is not known. The table came from immunoSEQ multiplex PCR; TCRdb's copy has only in-frame clones and leaves some out. The sample records tens of thousands of clones, 84% being singletons. The sequence was obtained from a man aged 35 to 70 with stage I lung adenocarcinoma. The genes are TRBV5-1 and TRBJ2-3, with 9 bases that match TRBD1. The sequences come from peripheral blood, collected before any cancer treatment. The CDR3 sequence is CASSSRTGGTDTQYF. CDR3 nucleotides: TGCGCCAGCAGCTCGCGGACAGGGGGCACAGATACGCAGTATTTT.